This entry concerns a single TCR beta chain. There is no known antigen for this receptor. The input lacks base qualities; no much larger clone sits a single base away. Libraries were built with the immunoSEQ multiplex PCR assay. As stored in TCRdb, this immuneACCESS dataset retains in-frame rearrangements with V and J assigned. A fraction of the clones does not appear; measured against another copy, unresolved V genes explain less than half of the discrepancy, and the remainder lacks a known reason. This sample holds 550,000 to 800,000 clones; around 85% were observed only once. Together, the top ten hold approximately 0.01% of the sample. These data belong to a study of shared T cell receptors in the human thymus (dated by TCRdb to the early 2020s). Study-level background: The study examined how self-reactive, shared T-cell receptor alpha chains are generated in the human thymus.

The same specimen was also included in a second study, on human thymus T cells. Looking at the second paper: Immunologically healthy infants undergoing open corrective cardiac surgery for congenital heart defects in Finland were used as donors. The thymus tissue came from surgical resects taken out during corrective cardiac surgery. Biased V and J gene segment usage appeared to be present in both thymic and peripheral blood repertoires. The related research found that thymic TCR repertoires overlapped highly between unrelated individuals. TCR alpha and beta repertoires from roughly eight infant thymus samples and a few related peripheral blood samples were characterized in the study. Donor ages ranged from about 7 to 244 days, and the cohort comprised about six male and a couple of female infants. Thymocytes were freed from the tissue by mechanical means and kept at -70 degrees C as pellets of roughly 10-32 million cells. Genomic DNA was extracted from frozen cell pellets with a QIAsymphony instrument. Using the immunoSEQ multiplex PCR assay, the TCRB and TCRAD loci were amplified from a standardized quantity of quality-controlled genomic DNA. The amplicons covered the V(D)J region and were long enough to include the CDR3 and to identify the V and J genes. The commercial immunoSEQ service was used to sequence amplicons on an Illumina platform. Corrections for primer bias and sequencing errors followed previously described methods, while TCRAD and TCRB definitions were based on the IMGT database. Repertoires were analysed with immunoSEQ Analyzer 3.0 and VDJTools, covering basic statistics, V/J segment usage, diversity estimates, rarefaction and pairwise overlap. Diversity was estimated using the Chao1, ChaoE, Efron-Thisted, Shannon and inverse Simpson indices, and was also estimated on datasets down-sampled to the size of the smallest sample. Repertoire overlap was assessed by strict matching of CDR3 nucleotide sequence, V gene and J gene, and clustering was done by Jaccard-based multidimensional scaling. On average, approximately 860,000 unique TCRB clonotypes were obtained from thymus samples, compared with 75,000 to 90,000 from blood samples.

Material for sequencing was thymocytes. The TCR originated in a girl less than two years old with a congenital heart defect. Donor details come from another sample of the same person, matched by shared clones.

The encoded CDR3 is CSVVKSWDRGREEEAFF. At the DNA level, the sequence is TGCAGCGTTGTCAAGAGTTGGGACAGGGGAAGGGAGGAAGAAGCTTTCTTT. The V and J genes are TRBV29-1 and TRBJ1-1; 10 central bases correspond to TRBD1. The CDR3 runs 17 residues from the cysteine to the phenylalanine. CDR3 DNA is the only sequence kept; it has 51 bases, read in frame from the first base. CDR1 is given as SQVTM and CDR2 as ANQGSEA, both from the germline V gene. V is pruned by 4 bases and J by 8 bases, leaving 19 bases of the junction without a gene match.